Detailed here is one T cell receptor (beta chain). This entry belongs to a study of blood T cell repertoires in COVID-19. Overall study context: COVID-19 samples, acute and convalescent, were from the United States, Italy and Spain.

Clinical histories supplied by participants themselves formed the basis of cohort assignment. Donors of Cohort 3 who recovered were those that had two negative PCRs, clearance, or symptom resolution. V gave up 3 bases and J gave up 3 bases, with 8 bases separating them. Germline V gene sequence: CDR1 SGHTA, CDR2 FQGNSA. The CDR3 has 13 residues. In the study's own analysis: From reference gene primer amplification, estimates of nucleated cell counts were derived. Sequencing used immunoSEQ multiplex PCR; TCRdb keeps in-frame clones, though not all of them. The V and J calls and clone size come from that table; D and trimming were worked out from the DNA. This sample carries over 150,000 clones, about 80% of them seen once, and the ten largest clones take roughly 3.5%.

Material: PBMCs or T cells enriched from blood (not recorded which). The chain links TRBV7-2 to TRBJ1-1; D uncertain. The receptor was derived from an older woman who had recovered from COVID-19. The CDR3 protein is CASSFLGDTEAFF. DNA of the CDR3: TGTGCCAGCAGCTTTCTAGGCGACACTGAAGCTTTCTTT.